These T cell receptor beta chains were read from a single sample in a study of CD8+ T cells in alopecia areata. Clones were read by immunoSEQ multiplex PCR, and TCRdb kept only the in-frame ones, dropping some. Among roughly 150,000 clones listed, roughly 60% were seen once. What was sequenced was CD8+ T cells sorted from blood. These receptors came from a human donor in good health. CDR3s include the opening cysteine and the closing phenylalanine or tryptophan. D genes are given only for firm matches. Size is stated for part of the rows, as once, few or many counts, or as a class when the clone is expanded.

v_gene: TRBV27
abundance: .
len: 18
j_gene: TRBJ2-7
d_gene: TRBD2
CDR3nt: TGTGCCAGCAGTCCCACCCCTCTAGCGGGAGGGCCTGCGTACGAGCAGTACTTC
CDR3aa: CASSPTPLAGGPAYEQYF

v_gene: TRBV27
abundance: .
len: 13
j_gene: TRBJ1-1
d_gene: .
CDR3nt: TGTGCCAGCAGTTGGGGGGGCGGCACTGAAGCTTTCTTT
CDR3aa: CASSWGGGTEAFF

v_gene: TRBV10-3
abundance: few
len: 15
j_gene: TRBJ1-1
d_gene: TRBD1
CDR3nt: TGTGCCATCAGGTATCGGGACAGGCGGGACACTGAAGCTTTCTTT
CDR3aa: CAIRYRDRRDTEAFF

v_gene: TRBV5-1
abundance: few
len: 14
j_gene: TRBJ1-1
d_gene: TRBD1
CDR3nt: TGCGCCAGCAGCAGGGACAGGGTAGACACTGAAGCTTTCTTT
CDR3aa: CASSRDRVDTEAFF

v_gene: TRBV9
abundance: many
len: 13
j_gene: TRBJ1-2
d_gene: .
CDR3nt: TGTGCCAGCAGCTCCCGGGGTTTCGATGGCTACACCTTC
CDR3aa: CASSSRGFDGYTF

v_gene: TRBV2
abundance: .
len: 14
j_gene: TRBJ2-7
d_gene: .
CDR3nt: TGTGCCAGCAGTGTAGGGACTGGAGCCTACGAGCAGTACTTC
CDR3aa: CASSVGTGAYEQYF

v_gene: TRBV29-1
abundance: .
len: 12
j_gene: TRBJ2-2
d_gene: .
CDR3nt: TGCAGCGTTGGTAGGGGGGCCGGGGAGCTGTTTTTT
CDR3aa: CSVGRGAGELFF

v_gene: TRBV9
abundance: .
len: 14
j_gene: TRBJ2-2
d_gene: TRBD2
CDR3nt: TGTGCCAGCAGCGTATGGGAGGGCACCGGGGAGCTGTTTTTT
CDR3aa: CASSVWEGTGELFF

v_gene: TRBV20-1
abundance: .
len: 11
j_gene: TRBJ2-2
d_gene: .
CDR3nt: TGCAGTGCTCCCTTGAACGGGGAGCTGTTTTTT
CDR3aa: CSAPLNGELFF

v_gene: TRBV29-1
abundance: .
len: 14
j_gene: TRBJ2-6
d_gene: .
CDR3nt: TGCAGCGTCCTGAGCCTCTCTGGGGCCAACGTCCTGACTTTC
CDR3aa: CSVLSLSGANVLTF

v_gene: TRBV9
abundance: many
len: 16
j_gene: TRBJ2-3
d_gene: TRBD2
CDR3nt: TGTGCCAGCAGCGCGTCTAGCGGTATCGGCACAGATACGCAGTATTTT
CDR3aa: CASSASSGIGTDTQYF

v_gene: TRBV7-6
abundance: .
len: 14
j_gene: TRBJ2-1
d_gene: TRBD1
CDR3nt: TGTGCCAGCAGCAAGGGACAGACCCTCAATGAGCAGTTCTTC
CDR3aa: CASSKGQTLNEQFF

v_gene: TRBV5-1
abundance: .
len: 14
j_gene: TRBJ2-7
d_gene: TRBD1
CDR3nt: TGCGCCAGCAGCCGGACAGGACAAGTCTACGAGCAGTACTTC
CDR3aa: CASSRTGQVYEQYF

v_gene: TRBV5-4
abundance: .
len: 16
j_gene: TRBJ2-7
d_gene: TRBD1
CDR3nt: TGTGCCAGCAGCGTGAAAAGTTGGACAGGGTTAGACGAGCAGTACTTC
CDR3aa: CASSVKSWTGLDEQYF

v_gene: TRBV20-1
abundance: .
len: 10
j_gene: TRBJ1-1
d_gene: .
CDR3nt: TGCAGGGCAGGGGCCACTGAAGCTTTCTTT
CDR3aa: CRAGATEAFF

v_gene: TRBV29-1
abundance: .
len: 13
j_gene: TRBJ1-2
d_gene: TRBD1
CDR3nt: TGCAGCGCCGTAGAAGACAGGGGAGGGGGCTACACCTTC
CDR3aa: CSAVEDRGGGYTF

v_gene: TRBV19
abundance: .
len: 13
j_gene: TRBJ2-5
d_gene: .
CDR3nt: TGTGCCAGTAGTATACCAGCCCAAGAGACCCAGTACTTC
CDR3aa: CASSIPAQETQYF

v_gene: TRBV14
abundance: .
len: 14
j_gene: TRBJ1-2
d_gene: .
CDR3nt: TGTGCCAGCAGCCGAGAGGGGACTAACTATGGCTACACCTTC
CDR3aa: CASSREGTNYGYTF

v_gene: TRBV7-3
abundance: few
len: 13
j_gene: TRBJ2-2
d_gene: .
CDR3nt: TGTGCCAAGCCGGAACTATGGTGCAGTGGGCTGTTTTTT
CDR3aa: CAKPELWCSGLFF

v_gene: TRBV29-1
abundance: few
len: 14
j_gene: TRBJ2-5
d_gene: TRBD2
CDR3nt: TGCAGCGTACAACTAGCGGGAGTGAAAGAGACCCAGTACTTC
CDR3aa: CSVQLAGVKETQYF

v_gene: TRBV29-1
abundance: .
len: 13
j_gene: TRBJ1-2
d_gene: TRBD1
CDR3nt: TGCAGCGTTGAAGAGATGGGACAGCATGGCTACACCTTC
CDR3aa: CSVEEMGQHGYTF

v_gene: TRBV30
abundance: .
len: 13
j_gene: TRBJ1-1
d_gene: .
CDR3nt: TGTGCCTGGAGTTTCACTGTTAACACTGAAGCTTTCTTT
CDR3aa: CAWSFTVNTEAFF

v_gene: TRBV14
abundance: .
len: 16
j_gene: TRBJ2-7
d_gene: TRBD1
CDR3nt: TGTGCCAGCAGCGAAGGGGTTGGTCAGGGGGCCTACGAGCAGTACTTC
CDR3aa: CASSEGVGQGAYEQYF

v_gene: TRBV7-9
abundance: .
len: 13
j_gene: TRBJ1-5
d_gene: .
CDR3nt: TGTGCCAGCAGCCCAGGGAGCAATCAGCCCCAGCATTTT
CDR3aa: CASSPGSNQPQHF

v_gene: TRBV4-1
abundance: .
len: 15
j_gene: TRBJ1-2
d_gene: .
CDR3nt: TGCGCCAGCAGCCAAGAACGTTCCTCAGGCTATGGCTACACCTTC
CDR3aa: CASSQERSSGYGYTF

v_gene: TRBV5-1
abundance: .
len: 15
j_gene: TRBJ2-7
d_gene: .
CDR3nt: TGCGCCAGCAGCTTGTACGGGGCAGCTTCCTACGAGCAGTACTTC
CDR3aa: CASSLYGAASYEQYF

v_gene: TRBV15
abundance: .
len: 17
j_gene: TRBJ2-6
d_gene: .
CDR3nt: TGTGCCACCAGCAGAGATGGTCCCCCGGAGGGGGCCAACGTCCTGACTTTC
CDR3aa: CATSRDGPPEGANVLTF

v_gene: TRBV19
abundance: few
len: 15
j_gene: TRBJ2-2
d_gene: TRBD1
CDR3nt: TGTGCCAGCCAAGACCGGACAGGGGGCTCCGGGGAGCTGTTTTTT
CDR3aa: CASQDRTGGSGELFF

v_gene: TRBV5-1
abundance: few
len: 14
j_gene: TRBJ1-1
d_gene: TRBD1
CDR3nt: TGCGCCAGCAGCCGGGGACAGGGGTTTCCTGAAGCTTTCTTT
CDR3aa: CASSRGQGFPEAFF

v_gene: TRBV9
abundance: .
len: 15
j_gene: TRBJ2-2
d_gene: TRBD1
CDR3nt: TGTGCCAGCAGCACTGGGACAGAGAACACCGGGGAGCTGTTTTTT
CDR3aa: CASSTGTENTGELFF

v_gene: TRBV27
abundance: .
len: 13
j_gene: TRBJ2-7
d_gene: TRBD1
CDR3nt: TGTGCCAGCAGTCTGGACAGGTTGGGCGAGCAGTACTTC
CDR3aa: CASSLDRLGEQYF

v_gene: TRBV9
abundance: .
len: 11
j_gene: TRBJ1-4
d_gene: .
CDR3nt: TGTGCCAGCAGCGGTGACGGGCCACTGTTTTTT
CDR3aa: CASSGDGPLFF

v_gene: TRBV9
abundance: .
len: 15
j_gene: TRBJ1-2
d_gene: TRBD1
CDR3nt: TGTGCCAGCAGCGTAGTGGGACAGGGGAACTATGGCTACACCTTC
CDR3aa: CASSVVGQGNYGYTF

v_gene: TRBV29-1
abundance: .
len: 13
j_gene: TRBJ2-2
d_gene: .
CDR3nt: TGCAGCGTTGCAACAGGGTGGACCGGGGAGCTGTTTTTT
CDR3aa: CSVATGWTGELFF

v_gene: TRBV13
abundance: once
len: 15
j_gene: TRBJ2-2
d_gene: TRBD1
CDR3nt: TGTGCCAGCAGCCCGGGGACAGGGAACACCGGGGAGCTGTTTTTT
CDR3aa: CASSPGTGNTGELFF

v_gene: TRBV7-2
abundance: few
len: 14
j_gene: TRBJ2-6
d_gene: .
CDR3nt: TGTGCCAGCAGCAAAGAAAAGGGGGCCAACGTCCTGACTTTC
CDR3aa: CASSKEKGANVLTF

v_gene: TRBV27
abundance: .
len: 14
j_gene: TRBJ2-5
d_gene: TRBD2
CDR3nt: TGTGCCAGCGGACTAGCGGGAGGGGAAGAGACCCAGTACTTC
CDR3aa: CASGLAGGEETQYF

v_gene: TRBV9
abundance: .
len: 13
j_gene: TRBJ1-2
d_gene: .
CDR3nt: TGTGCCAGCAGCGTAGCTGAGGGGGAAAGCTACACCTTC
CDR3aa: CASSVAEGESYTF

v_gene: TRBV5-1
abundance: .
len: 14
j_gene: TRBJ2-1
d_gene: .
CDR3nt: TGCGCCAGCAGCTTGGAGGGTTCCTACAATGAGCAGTTCTTC
CDR3aa: CASSLEGSYNEQFF

v_gene: TRBV4-1
abundance: .
len: 14
j_gene: TRBJ2-7
d_gene: TRBD2
CDR3nt: TGCGCCAGCAGCCCGACTAGCGGGTTCTACGAGCAGTACTTC
CDR3aa: CASSPTSGFYEQYF

v_gene: TRBV2
abundance: few
len: 13
j_gene: TRBJ1-4
d_gene: TRBD1
CDR3nt: TGTGCCAGCAGCCTGGGTCGGACAGGGGAACTGTTTTTT
CDR3aa: CASSLGRTGELFF

v_gene: TRBV28
abundance: few
len: 14
j_gene: TRBJ1-5
d_gene: .
CDR3nt: TGTGCCAGCAGTTTCGTGAGTAGCAATCAGCCCCAGCATTTT
CDR3aa: CASSFVSSNQPQHF

v_gene: TRBV2
abundance: .
len: 15
j_gene: TRBJ2-3
d_gene: TRBD2
CDR3nt: TGTGCCAGCAGTGAGGCGGGAGGGCGGACAGATACGCAGTATTTT
CDR3aa: CASSEAGGRTDTQYF

v_gene: TRBV19
abundance: few
len: 15
j_gene: TRBJ2-3
d_gene: TRBD2
CDR3nt: TGTGCCAGTAGTGGAAGCGGGAGGACCACAGATACGCAGTATTTT
CDR3aa: CASSGSGRTTDTQYF

v_gene: TRBV27
abundance: .
len: 14
j_gene: TRBJ2-7
d_gene: TRBD2
CDR3nt: TGTGCCAGCAGTTTACAAGCGGGAGTCTCCGAGCAGTACTTC
CDR3aa: CASSLQAGVSEQYF

v_gene: TRBV7-9
abundance: .
len: 15
j_gene: TRBJ2-3
d_gene: .
CDR3nt: TGTGCCAGCAGCACTCCAGGGGATAGGACAGATACGCAGTATTTT
CDR3aa: CASSTPGDRTDTQYF

v_gene: TRBV4-1
abundance: .
len: 14
j_gene: TRBJ1-2
d_gene: TRBD1
CDR3nt: TGCGCCAGCAGCCAAGATGTGACAGGGAATGGCTACACCTTC
CDR3aa: CASSQDVTGNGYTF

v_gene: TRBV4-2
abundance: .
len: 17
j_gene: TRBJ2-1
d_gene: .
CDR3nt: TGTGCCAGCAGCCAAGACGGACTGAGCAGCTCCTACAATGAGCAGTTCTTC
CDR3aa: CASSQDGLSSSYNEQFF

v_gene: TRBV7-9
abundance: .
len: 16
j_gene: TRBJ2-7
d_gene: TRBD2
CDR3nt: TGTGCCAGCAGCCCCGGGAGCGGGGTGGATTCCTACGAGCAGTACTTC
CDR3aa: CASSPGSGVDSYEQYF

v_gene: TRBV7-9
abundance: .
len: 14
j_gene: TRBJ2-4
d_gene: .
CDR3nt: TGTGCCAGCAGCCCAGGGACTGGGTACGACATTCAGTACTTC
CDR3aa: CASSPGTGYDIQYF

v_gene: TRBV27
abundance: .
len: 14
j_gene: TRBJ2-1
d_gene: .
CDR3nt: TGTGCCAGCAGTTCCGGGTTAACCCTAGGTGAGCAGTTCTTC
CDR3aa: CASSSGLTLGEQFF

v_gene: TRBV19
abundance: .
len: 20
j_gene: TRBJ2-5
d_gene: TRBD2
CDR3nt: TGTGCCAGTAGTATACGACCCCGACTAGCGGGGCCACCGGAACAAGAGACCCAGTACTTC
CDR3aa: CASSIRPRLAGPPEQETQYF

v_gene: TRBV11-2
abundance: .
len: 13
j_gene: TRBJ2-1
d_gene: .
CDR3nt: TGTGCCAGCAGCCTACCCAGCCTTGGGGAGCAGTTCTTC
CDR3aa: CASSLPSLGEQFF